One TCR beta chain is described in this entry. The antigen remains unidentified. From germline, CDR1 is LNHDA and CDR2 SQIVND (reference sequence). This CDR3 comprises 13 residues. V was clipped by 3 bases and J by 6 bases, with 11 bases between them. These data are taken from a study of T cell repertoires in cytomegalovirus infection. Across the study: Public TCR beta signatures were indicative of both CMV infection and a matching HLA type. Overall study findings and caveats: The cumulative frequency of public TCR beta families identified carriers of CMV plus the relevant HLA.

From the reads, TCRdb called clonotypes with MiXCR, one entry per CDR3 protein. The data show 20,000 to 25,000 distinct CDR3 sequences, around 40% seen once. The sequence derives from a human donor in good health (CMV status not recorded). Some clones in this sample may be carry-over from other donors' samples. Sequencing was performed on CD8+ T cells from cultured PBMCs, taken from culture after CMV antigen stimulation. The V call is TRBV19, the J call TRBJ1-1, with unresolved D. CDR3 in amino acids: CASSMRSASEAFF. In DNA form, the CDR3 reads TGTGCCAGTAGTATGCGCTCAGCCTCTGAAGCTTTCTTT. Full variable domain (remainder filled in from reference TRBV19 and TRBJ1-1): DGGITQSPKYLFRKEGQNVTLSCEQNLNHDAMYWYRQDPGQGLRLIYYSQIVNDFQKGDIAEGYSVSREKKESFPLTVTSAQKNPTAFYLCASSMRSASEAFFGQGTRLTVV.